The 8 T cell receptor beta chains listed next were all sequenced from one sample in a study of T-cell reconstitution after alpha-beta-depleted transplantation in children. Unique molecular identifiers were used to barcode this TCRbeta library. From the PCR reads, TCRdb called clonotypes with MiXCR, one entry per CDR3 protein. The sample yields about 500,000 distinct CDR3 sequences, around 10% seen once. The specimen comprised PBMCs, mostly from graft donor cells, sampled 180 days after TCRalphabeta/CD19-depleted stem cell transplant. All receptors come from a female patient younger than 10 who had a stem cell transplant for aplastic anemia, so the T cells may come from the graft donor.

The genes are TRBV30 and TRBJ2-7; tentative D call: TRBD1 (5 bases). The V and J ends lost 5 bases and 5 bases respectively, with 13 bases between them. Germline CDR1 and CDR2: GTSNPN and SVGIG (reference sequence). The CDR3 covers 12 residues. CDR3 sequence reads: CAWLDSVHEQYF. In DNA form, the CDR3 reads TGTGCCTGGCTCGACAGCGTCCACGAGCAGTACTTC.

Concerning this clonotype: The junction shows a germline mismatch at one end, possibly a read error. The V call is TRBV6-1, the J call TRBJ2-7; 7 bases map to TRBD1. The CDR3 has 15 amino acids. CDR1 and CDR2 (germline): MNHNS, SASEGT. The CDR3 here is CASSHNRGHGHDQYF. For the CDR3, the DNA is TGTGCCAGCAGTCATAACAGGGGCCATGGACACGACCAGTACTTC.

This clonotype was observed a few times. This chain links TRBV7-2 with TRBJ2-3, with D possibly TRBD2 on 6 matching bases. This CDR3 is built from 16 residues. V was cut by 4 bases and J by 4 bases, with 18 bases left in between. Germline CDR1 reads SGHTA; CDR2 reads FQGNSA. The CDR3 region has the DNA TGTGCCAGCAGCTCCGATGGGGGAGCGGGCGCAGATACGCAGTATTTT. As protein: CASSSDGGAGADTQYF.

This clonotype showed up many times. The chain has TRBV9 and TRBJ2-1, with 7 bases lining up with TRBD2. This CDR3 comprises 16 residues. CDR1 is SGDLS and CDR2 is YYNGEE in the germline V gene. The J segment lost 4 bases and the V segment lost 6 bases, leaving 13 bases of the junction unmatched. The CDR3 reads CASNKGREGLYNEQFF. The CDR3 DNA reads as TGTGCCAGCAACAAAGGGAGGGAGGGCCTGTACAATGAGCAGTTCTTC.

This clonotype occurred many times. This chain uses TRBV18 with TRBJ2-5; D not certain. V lost 8 bases and J lost 5, with 9 bases in between. Germline loops: CDR1 KGHSH, CDR2 LQKENI. This CDR3 contains 11 residues. The CDR3 is CASSPRETQYF. DNA for the CDR3: TGTGCCAGCAGTCCTCGGGAGACCCAGTACTTC.

There are a few counts of this clonotype. This chain joins TRBV3-1 and TRBJ2-7; possible D gene TRBD1, 5 bases. The CDR3 loop spans 13 amino acids. The V and J ends lost 1 base and 7 bases respectively, with 11 bases between them. Germline assignment: CDR1 LGHDT and CDR2 YNNKEL (reference sequence). In DNA, the CDR3 is TGTGCCAGCAGCCAAGGGGCAGCAGGGGAGCAGTACGTC. It translates to CASSQGAAGEQYV.

This clonotype was counted a few times. This chain uses TRBV28 with TRBJ1-1; 8 bases agree with TRBD1. Germline CDR1 and CDR2: MDHEN and SYDVKM. The CDR3 covers 16 residues. V dropped 7 bases and J dropped 1; count of bases not matched to a gene: 11. The CDR3 loop reads CASTSTGAGANTEAFF. For the CDR3, the DNA is TGTGCCAGCACCTCGACAGGGGCCGGGGCGAACACTGAAGCTTTCTTT. Looking up the rest from reference TRBV28 and TRBJ1-1 gives the full variable domain: DVKVTQSSRYLVKRTGEKVFLECVQDMDHENMFWYRQDPGLGLRLIYFSYDVKMKEKGDIPEGYSVSREKKERFSLILESASTNQTSMYLCASTSTGAGANTEAFFGQGTRLTVV.

This clonotype occurred a few times. V and J are TRBV20-1 and TRBJ2-1; 7 bases align to TRBD2. There are 15 residues in the CDR3. V dropped 6 bases and J dropped 4; count of bases not matched to a gene: 12. Germline V gives CDR1 DFQATT, CDR2 SNEGSKA (reference sequence). The CDR3 sequence: CSATTWRERYNEQFF. The CDR3 nucleotides read TGCAGTGCCACCACATGGCGGGAGAGGTACAATGAGCAGTTCTTC.